This T cell receptor (beta chain) derives from a study of blood T cell repertoires in COVID-19. About the research overall: Sites in the United States, Italy and Spain provided acute and convalescent COVID-19 samples. In each case, the material was cDNA or gDNA derived from T cells, B-cell-depleted T cells, or PBMCs.

The CDR3 covers 15 residues. The V gene end was trimmed by 7 bases and the J gene end by 5 bases; junction bases not matched to a gene: 13. The germline V gene encodes CDR1 MNHEY and CDR2 SMNVEV (reference sequence). As originally analysed: Using reference gene primer amplification, nucleated cell counts were estimated. The data were produced by immunoSEQ multiplex PCR, yet TCRdb's version contains in-frame clones alone and is incomplete. V, J and clone size are taken as reported in that table, and D and trimming were inferred from the DNA itself. The top ten hold 6.5% of the sample, which has some 380,000 clones, around 90% seen once.

Material: peripheral blood. The chain recombines TRBV27 with TRBJ2-7, with TRBD1 matching over 8 bases. The TCR was taken from a man aged 18 to 29 with active or convalescent COVID-19. The CDR3 DNA follows: TGTGCCAGCAAGGGACTCACAGGGGGATGGGACGAGCAGTACTTC. This sequence encodes CASKGLTGGWDEQYF.